These 14 T cell receptor beta chains originate from one sample sequenced in a study of blood T cell repertoires in COVID-19. Sequencing was performed with immunoSEQ multiplex PCR; in TCRdb, only in-frame clones are kept and a portion is missing. The sample yields under 200,000 clones, approximately 83% seen once. The specimen sequenced was PBMCs or T cells enriched from blood (not recorded which). The receptors were gathered from a woman aged 60-70 years who had recovered from COVID-19.

The genes are TRBV4-2 and TRBJ1-3; TRBD1 is a possible D gene (5 bases). Trimming stripped 4 bases from V and 0 bases from J, with 7 bases between. Per the germline V gene, CDR1 is LGHNA and CDR2 is YNFKEQ. There are 14 residues in the CDR3. CDR3 DNA sequence: TGTGCCAGCAGCCTAACAGGCTCTGGAAACACCATATATTTT. This sequence encodes CASSLTGSGNTIYF.

The J gene is TRBJ1-1, the V gene TRBV27; possible D gene TRBD1, 6 bases. V was pared by 4 bases and J by 3 bases, with 9 bases between. Germline CDR1 is MNHEY and CDR2 is SMNVEV (reference sequence). CDR3 length equals 13 residues. DNA of the CDR3: TGTGCCAGCAGTTCCACAGGGTACACTGAAGCTTTCTTT. Protein sequence: CASSSTGYTEAFF.

The chain joins TRBV9 to TRBJ2-1; 11 bases are shared with TRBD1. CDR3 size: 15 residues. Germline CDR1 is SGDLS and CDR2 is YYNGEE. V lost 2 bases to trimming and J lost 8 bases; unmatched junction nucleotides: 6. CDR3 sequence (DNA): TGTGCCAGCAGCGTCGGGACAGGGGGTATCGATGAGCAGTTCTTC. Translation gives CASSVGTGGIDEQFF.

The chain uses TRBV10-2 and TRBJ2-7, with TRBD2 matching 12 bases. CDR3 size: 16 residues. V shed 7 bases, J shed 0 bases, and the junction held 7 bases outside the gene matches. CDR1 is WSHSY and CDR2 is SAAADI in the germline V gene. The CDR3 nucleotides read TGCGCCAGCACCCAGACTAGCGGGAGTTACTCCTACGAGCAGTACTTC. Its translation is CASTQTSGSYSYEQYF.

The chain employs TRBV9 and TRBJ2-4; 8 positions agree with TRBD1. This CDR3 contains 14 residues. The V and J ends lost 0 bases and 7 bases, in that order; junction bases with no gene match: 3. Germline V gives CDR1 SGDLS, CDR2 YYNGEE. The CDR3 reads CASSVDRGANIQYF. The CDR3 DNA reads as TGTGCCAGCAGCGTAGACAGGGGGGCGAACATTCAGTACTTC.

The chain couples TRBV5-1 to TRBJ2-3; 8 bases are a match to TRBD2. The trim removed 4 bases at V and 3 bases at J, leaving 13 bases unmatched. Germline CDR1 SGHRS, CDR2 YFSETQ. CDR3 length: 17 amino acids. CDR3 in amino acids: CASSRTLSGISTDTQYF. CDR3 DNA sequence: TGCGCCAGCAGCCGAACACTTAGCGGGATAAGTACAGATACGCAGTATTTT.

The rearrangement uses TRBV5-4 and TRBJ2-2; D call uncertain. CDR1 SGHNT and CDR2 YYREEE come from the germline V gene (reference sequence). CDR3 length equals 13 residues. V was pared by 1 base and J by 4 bases, with 5 bases between. CDR3 sequence reads: CASSLFLTGELFF. The CDR3 DNA is TGTGCCAGCAGCTTGTTCCTCACCGGGGAGCTGTTTTTT.

The chain uses TRBV10-1 and TRBJ2-3, with 8 bases identical to TRBD2. With 3 bases clipped from V and 1 base from J, the junction kept 3 bases outside the gene matches. The germline CDR1 and CDR2 sequences are WNHNN and SYGVQD (reference sequence). The CDR3 is 15 residues long. CDR3 sequence: CASSDSGRGTDTQYF. In DNA, the CDR3 is TGCGCCAGCAGTGACTCCGGGAGGGGCACAGATACGCAGTATTTT.

The chain couples TRBV6-5 to TRBJ1-3, with 7 bases matching TRBD1. Germline CDR1 is MNHEY and CDR2 is SVGAGI. The CDR3 has 16 residues. After removal of 2 bases from V and 0 bases from J, the junction contained 4 bases not matched to a gene. CDR3 DNA sequence: TGTGCCAGCAGTTACGGATGGGACAGCTCTGGAAACACCATATATTTT. Its translation is CASSYGWDSSGNTIYF.

The rearrangement uses TRBV4-1 and TRBJ2-7, with 11 bases identical to TRBD1. Germline loops: CDR1 MGHRA, CDR2 YSYEKL. Trimming at V came to 4 bases and at J to 5 bases, leaving 4 bases not matched to a gene. CDR3 length equals 14 residues. This chain's CDR3 is CASSRPGQGDEQYF. CDR3 DNA: TGCGCCAGCAGCCGGCCGGGACAGGGGGACGAGCAGTACTTC.

The rearrangement links TRBV6-1 to TRBJ2-7, with TRBD1 matching over 8 bases. CDR3 length: 17 amino acids. The trim removed 3 bases at V and 5 bases at J, leaving 15 bases unmatched. Germline CDR1 and CDR2: MNHNS and SASEGT. This chain's CDR3 is CASSEYLTGDPDHEQYF. CDR3 DNA: TGTGCCAGCAGTGAGTACTTGACAGGGGACCCTGACCACGAGCAGTACTTC.

V is TRBV5-6 and J is TRBJ2-1; 13 bases agree with TRBD2. Germline assignment: CDR1 SGHDT and CDR2 YYEEEE. CDR3 length: 18 amino acids. Losses at the gene ends were 4 bases for V and 3 bases for J; bases not matched to a gene: 10. CDR3 amino acids: CASSRRTSGGNIYNEQFF. In DNA, the CDR3 is TGTGCCAGCAGCCGGAGGACTAGCGGGGGAAATATCTACAATGAGCAGTTCTTC.

This chain links TRBV11-3 with TRBJ1-1; TRBD1 matches 11 bases. In germline, CDR1 is SGHNT, CDR2 YENEEA. Losses at the gene ends were 4 bases for V and 8 bases for J; bases not matched to a gene: 3. CDR3 length: 13 residues. CDR3 bases: TGTGCCAGCAGCTCGCGGACAGGGGGCGAAGCTTTCTTT. Translated, it gives CASSSRTGGEAFF.

The chain employs TRBV28 and TRBJ2-3; 16 bases agree with TRBD2. With V trimmed by 5 bases and J by 1 base, 6 bases remained unmatched. CDR3 size: 18 residues. CDR1 is MDHEN and CDR2 is SYDVKM in the germline V gene. The CDR3 reads CASSPPGLAGGGTDTQYF. The CDR3 nucleotides are TGTGCCAGCAGTCCCCCGGGACTAGCGGGAGGGGGCACAGATACGCAGTATTTT.